This T cell receptor (beta chain) was identified in a study of shared clonotypes between healthy human individuals. The CDR3 runs 16 residues. CDR1 is SEHNR, CDR2 FQNEAQ, per germline (reference sequence). V shed 3 bases and J 6 bases; nucleotides not matched to a gene: 10. The protocol was immunoSEQ multiplex PCR, while the TCRdb copy is restricted to in-frame clones and leaves out a portion. The table shows about 2.4 million clones, with 93% occurring only once. The chain carries TRBV7-9 and TRBJ2-2; 7 positions agree with TRBD2. The sequence was collected from a man aged 18-30 years in good health. Some clones in this sample may be carry-over from other donors' samples. The sequenced sample was naive CD4+ T cells from PBMCs. Subset given: CD45RA+ positively selected. CDR3 bases: TGTGCCAGCAGCTTTGAGCGGGGCCGGGCATCCGGGGAGCTGTTTTTT. Protein product: CASSFERGRASGELFF.